Listed below are T cell receptor beta chains from one sample, sequenced in a study of blood T cell repertoires in COVID-19. The method was immunoSEQ multiplex PCR; TCRdb's version includes in-frame clones alone and lacks a portion of them. The data show some 330,000 clones, approximately 87% seen once. The sequencing input was PBMCs or T cells enriched from blood (not recorded which). The source of these receptors is a man aged 35 to 55 in a cohort exposed to, infected with or recovered from COVID-19 (not recorded which). CDR3s include the opening cysteine and the closing phenylalanine or tryptophan. D genes are given only for firm matches. Expanded clones get a size class; other rows say once, few or many, or leave the size out.

>TRBV10-3|-|TRBD2|TRBJ2-3
TGTGCCATCGCCAGCGGGATAAGCACAGATACGCAGTATTTT
CAIASGISTDTQYF
>TRBV5-1|-|TRBD2|TRBJ2-1
TGCGCCAGCAGACCTTCAGCGGGAGCTACCTACAATGAGCAGTTCTTC
CASRPSAGATYNEQFF
>TRBV11-3|-|TRBD1|TRBJ2-2
TGTGCCAGCAGCCCCGGGACAGGGCACACCGGGGAGCTGTTTTTT
CASSPGTGHTGELFF
>TRBV5-4|-|TRBD2|TRBJ2-2
TGTGCCAGCAGCTTGTTCGGGAGGGGGACCGGGGAGCTGTTTTTT
CASSLFGRGTGELFF
>TRBV3-1/TRBV3-2|-|-|TRBJ2-1
TGTGCCAGCAGCCATGGGCCTCGACCCTACAATGAGCAGTTCTTC
CASSHGPRPYNEQFF
>TRBV7-9|-|-|TRBJ2-7
TGTGCCAGCAGCTTCCGTAATGAGAGGACTTCCAGCCGCGGATACGAGCAGTACTTC
CASSFRNERTSSRGYEQYF
>TRBV2|-|-|TRBJ1-2
TGTGCCAGCAGGCACAGGGATGGCTACACCTTC
CASRHRDGYTF
>TRBV25-1|-|TRBD2|TRBJ2-7
TGTGCCAGCATCGCGGGACTAGCGGGAGTCGACGAGCAGTACTTC
CASIAGLAGVDEQYF
>TRBV10-1|-|-|TRBJ2-5
TGCGCCAGCAGTGGAGCGTTCCAAGAGACCCAGTACTTC
CASSGAFQETQYF
>TRBV18|-|TRBD1|TRBJ2-3
TGTGCCAGCGGAAGACAGGGTTTTAATGTAGATACGCAGTATTTT
CASGRQGFNVDTQYF
>TRBV7-8|-|-|TRBJ2-7
TGTGCCAGCAGCCGCGGGACAAACTACGAGCAGTACTTC
CASSRGTNYEQYF
>TRBV3-1/TRBV3-2|once|TRBD2|TRBJ2-3
TGTGCCAGCAGCCCCATGTTAGCGGGGAGCACAGATACGCAGTATTTT
CASSPMLAGSTDTQYF
>TRBV15|-|TRBD2|TRBJ2-7
TGTGCCACCAGCAGAGATCGCTGGGCGGGAGCGGTTTCCTACGAGCAGTACTTC
CATSRDRWAGAVSYEQYF
>TRBV5-8|few|-|TRBJ1-4
TGTGCCAGCAGCTTGACAGGGAAAGATGAAAAACTGTTTTTT
CASSLTGKDEKLFF
>TRBV19|few|TRBD2|TRBJ2-1
TGTGCCAGTAGTATAACTAGCGGGAGAGAGGATGAGCAGTTCTTC
CASSITSGREDEQFF
>TRBV3-1/TRBV3-2|-|TRBD1|TRBJ2-1
TGTGCCAGCAGCCCCCCGACAGGGTGGTACAATGAGCAGTTCTTC
CASSPPTGWYNEQFF
>TRBV19|-|TRBD2|TRBJ2-1
TGTGCCAGTACCCTGACTAGCGGGAGTTTTCAGTTCTTC
CASTLTSGSFQFF
>TRBV6-5|-|-|TRBJ2-1
TGTGCCAGCAGTCTAAGGACAGCCTCCTACAATGAGCAGTTCTTC
CASSLRTASYNEQFF
>TRBV7-9|-|-|TRBJ1-5
TGTGCCAGCAGCTTCGGAGGTGCGGGGGAACAGCCCCAGCATTTT
CASSFGGAGEQPQHF
>TRBV5-4|-|TRBD2|TRBJ2-2
TGTGCCAGCAGCCCAAACCCAGGGACTAGGAACACCGGGGAGCTGTTTTTT
CASSPNPGTRNTGELFF
>TRBV5-1|-|-|TRBJ1-1
TGCGCCAGCAGCCCCGCGGCAAACATGAACACTGAAGCTTTCTTT
CASSPAANMNTEAFF
>TRBV5-1|-|-|TRBJ1-2
TGCGCCAGCAGCGCTGGACAGCATGTCTATGGCTACACCTTC
CASSAGQHVYGYTF
>TRBV24-1|-|-|TRBJ1-2
TGTGCCACCAGTGATTTCCCACACGAGGACTACACCTTC
CATSDFPHEDYTF
>TRBV30|-|TRBD2|TRBJ2-7
TGTGCCTTCTCCTTAGCGGGAGGGTCCGCCGAGCAGTACTTC
CAFSLAGGSAEQYF
>TRBV10-3|-|TRBD2|TRBJ2-7
TGTGCCATCAGGGCGGGAGTCGATTCCTACGAGCAGTACTTC
CAIRAGVDSYEQYF
>TRBV15|many|-|TRBJ2-7
TGTGCCACCAGCAGAGAACAGGGAAGAGGCGAGCAGTACTTC
CATSREQGRGEQYF
>TRBV5-1|-|-|TRBJ1-2
TGCGCCAGCAGTCCAGGGATTAACTATGGCTACACCTTC
CASSPGINYGYTF
>TRBV5-1|-|TRBD2|TRBJ2-7
TGCGCCAGCAGCTTGGCCCCTAGCGGGAGTTTCTACGAGCAGTACTTC
CASSLAPSGSFYEQYF
>TRBV28|-|-|TRBJ1-2
TGTGCCAGCAGCCCGGGATATGGCTACACCTTC
CASSPGYGYTF
>TRBV30|-|-|TRBJ1-2
TGTGCCTGGAGTGTACTAAACTATGGCTACACCTTC
CAWSVLNYGYTF
>TRBV19|-|-|TRBJ1-5
TGTGCCAGTAGTATGAGTCTAAATCAGCCCCAGCATTTT
CASSMSLNQPQHF
>TRBV18|once|-|TRBJ1-1
TGTGCCAGCTTAACGGGGGGGCACAGGGTGAACACTGAAGCTTTCTTT
CASLTGGHRVNTEAFF
>TRBV16|-|TRBD1|TRBJ2-2
TGTGCCAGCAGCTCTACAGGGGCGAACACCGGGGAGCTGTTTTTT
CASSSTGANTGELFF
>TRBV2|-|-|TRBJ1-1
TGTGCCAGCAGTGAACGGGGGAGCACTGAAGCTTTCTTT
CASSERGSTEAFF
>TRBV3-1/TRBV3-2|-|-|TRBJ2-5
TGTGCCAGCAGCCAAGATCACAGCCGAGTTCAAGAGACCCAGTACTTC
CASSQDHSRVQETQYF
>TRBV18|-|TRBD1|TRBJ2-7
TGTGCCAGCTCACCCCGGACAGGGGAAGAGCAGTACTTC
CASSPRTGEEQYF
>TRBV29-1|-|-|TRBJ1-1
TGCAGCGTTGAAGAGCCTCGGGGAACTGAAGCTTTCTTT
CSVEEPRGTEAFF
>TRBV7-2|-|TRBD1|TRBJ2-7
TGTGCCAGCAGCTCCGACAGGGGCACCTACGAGCAGTACTTC
CASSSDRGTYEQYF
>TRBV10-1|-|-|TRBJ2-1
TGCGCCAGCAGTCCTCAGGGGTCCTACAATGAGCAGTTCTTC
CASSPQGSYNEQFF
>TRBV5-1|-|-|TRBJ1-4
TGCGCCAGCACTGACAGTTATAATGAAAAACTGTTTTTT
CASTDSYNEKLFF
>TRBV4-2|-|-|TRBJ2-7
TGTGCCAGCAGCCAAGAGGGCCCCGAGCAGTACTTC
CASSQEGPEQYF
>TRBV6-1|few|TRBD1|TRBJ1-2
TGTGCCAGCAGTGAGGGACAGGGAAACTATGGCTACACCTTC
CASSEGQGNYGYTF
>TRBV9|-|-|TRBJ2-5
TGTGCCAGCAGCTCCGGACACCCCCAAGAGACCCAGTACTTC
CASSSGHPQETQYF
>TRBV3-1/TRBV3-2|-|TRBD2|TRBJ2-3
TGTGCCAGCAGCCAGGGGGGAGCGGGAGGGGTAGATACGCAGTATTTT
CASSQGGAGGVDTQYF
>TRBV5-4|-|-|TRBJ2-7
TGTGCCAGCAGCTGGGGGTTGGGACAAATGACCTACGAGCAGTACTTC
CASSWGLGQMTYEQYF
>TRBV9|-|-|TRBJ2-1
TGTGCCAGCAGCGTAGTAGCGATTACCAATGAGCAGTTCTTC
CASSVVAITNEQFF
>TRBV10-2|once|TRBD1|TRBJ1-5
TGCGCCAGCAGTGAGGGCAGGGGGCGCGATCAGCCCCAGCATTTT
CASSEGRGRDQPQHF
>TRBV4-1|once|-|TRBJ1-5
TGCGCCAGCAGCCAAGATTATAGTCAGCCCCAGCATTTT
CASSQDYSQPQHF
>TRBV19|-|-|TRBJ1-2
TGTGCCAGTAGTATAACGCACAGGATGAACAATGGCTACACCTTC
CASSITHRMNNGYTF
>TRBV9|-|-|TRBJ1-3
TGTGCCAGCAGCGCCGGGGGAAAGCCTGGAAACACCATATATTTT
CASSAGGKPGNTIYF
>TRBV9|-|-|TRBJ2-2
TGTGCCAGCAGCGCCCGGGCACTAGTGGTAACCGGGGAGCTGTTTTTT
CASSARALVVTGELFF
>TRBV7-9|few|-|TRBJ2-1
TGTGCCAGCAGCACCGGAGCTTTGGGCAATGAGCAGTTCTTC
CASSTGALGNEQFF
>TRBV6-4|-|TRBD2|TRBJ2-1
TGTGCCAGCAGTGGACTAGCGGGAGGGAATGAGCAGTTCTTC
CASSGLAGGNEQFF
>TRBV25-1|-|TRBD1|TRBJ1-2
TGTGCCAGCAGTGACCTACAGGGGTCTAACTATGGCTACACCTTC
CASSDLQGSNYGYTF
>TRBV29-1|-|-|TRBJ1-1
TGCAGCGTTGAAGGGCAGGGCCTGGGCACTGAAGCTTTCTTT
CSVEGQGLGTEAFF
>TRBV7-6|-|-|TRBJ2-6
TGTGCCAGCAGCCCCAGGTGGAGGAGTTACCTCTCTGGGGCCAACGTCCTGACTTTC
CASSPRWRSYLSGANVLTF